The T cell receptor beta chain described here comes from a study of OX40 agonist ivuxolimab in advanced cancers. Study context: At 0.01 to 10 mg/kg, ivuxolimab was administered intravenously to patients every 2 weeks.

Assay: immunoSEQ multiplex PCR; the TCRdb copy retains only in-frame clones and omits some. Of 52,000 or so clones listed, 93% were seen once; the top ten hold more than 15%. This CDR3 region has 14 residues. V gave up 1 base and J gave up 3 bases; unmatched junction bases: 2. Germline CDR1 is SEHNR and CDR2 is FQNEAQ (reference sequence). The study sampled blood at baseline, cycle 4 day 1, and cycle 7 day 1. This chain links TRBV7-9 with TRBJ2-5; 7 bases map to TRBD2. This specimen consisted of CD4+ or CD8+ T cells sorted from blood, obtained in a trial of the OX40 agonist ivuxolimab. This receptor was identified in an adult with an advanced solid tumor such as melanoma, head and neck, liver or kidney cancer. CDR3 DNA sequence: TGTGCCAGCAGCTTAGTGGCGGGGGAAGAGACCCAGTACTTC. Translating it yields CASSLVAGEETQYF.